One and the same sample provided the 10 T cell receptor beta chains below, sequenced in a study of prognosis after radiotherapy for stage I lung cancer (dated by TCRdb to the early 2020s). Instrument on record: Illumina HiSeq 3000. Two rounds of multiplex PCR were used to amplify the TCR beta CDR3 region from genomic DNA. In the first PCR round, primers specific to each TRBV and TRBJ gene were used, and the primer sequences were filed in Chinese patent CN105087789A. Starting from the raw public reads, TCRdb applied fastp trimming at Q25, assembled clones with MiXCR and retained in-frame beta chains. All rows with the same CDR3 protein become a single entry with the most common DNA and genes. In this sample the table shows roughly 30,000 distinct CDR3 sequences, 25% to 40% of which occur a single time. Of the sample, roughly 26% is held by the ten largest clones. The source material was PBMCs, sampled before or after stereotactic body radiation therapy (not recorded which). The receptors originated from a donor aged 50 or older with non-small cell lung cancer.

As to this clonotype: Only one base separates this from a far larger clonotype, so it likely reflects a read error. V is TRBV7-9 and J is TRBJ1-5, with TRBD1 as a possible D gene (5 bases). V was trimmed by 1 base and J by 6 bases, leaving 16 bases between them. Germline V gene sequence: CDR1 SEHNR, CDR2 FQNEAQ (reference sequence). This CDR3 contains 16 residues. CDR3 DNA sequence: TGTGCCAGCAGCTTAGTGGCGTTGGGACTGCCTCAGCCCCAGCATTTT. Protein: CASSLVALGLPQPQHF.

The table lists this clonotype with many counts. The V gene is TRBV6-5, the J gene TRBJ1-1; the match to TRBD1 covers 8 bases. Trimming removed 2 bases from V and 4 bases from J; junction bases left unmatched: 6. Germline V gene sequence: CDR1 MNHEY, CDR2 SVGAGI. The CDR3 runs to 15 residues. CDR3 sequence: CASSYQGAFFTEAFF. DNA of the CDR3: TGTGCCAGCAGTTACCAGGGGGCGTTTTTCACTGAAGCTTTCTTT.

The chain couples TRBV6-1 to TRBJ2-5, with D perhaps matching TRBD1 (6 bases). The V and J ends lost 2 bases and 3 bases respectively, with 25 bases between them. Germline V gives CDR1 MNHNS, CDR2 SASEGT. This CDR3 region has 19 residues. Here the CDR3 reads CASSERATRGRGNEETQYF. CDR3 DNA: TGTGCCAGCAGTGAAAGGGCCACCAGGGGCAGGGGCAACGAAGAGACCCAGTACTTC.

As regards this clonotype: A single base separates this from a much larger clone, so it may be a read error. The chain is built from TRBV6-1 and TRBJ2-5; a possible D gene is TRBD2 (6 bases). The CDR3 has 17 amino acids. In germline, CDR1 is MNHNS, CDR2 SASEGT. This CDR3 is CASSEALSGWAYNEQLF. The CDR3 coding sequence is TGTGCCAGCAGTGAAGCCCTGAGCGGGTGGGCCTACAATGAGCAGCTCTTC.

The chain carries TRBV19 and TRBJ2-2; D is possibly TRBD2 (5 bases). V lost 6 bases, J lost 11 bases, and 22 bases lay in between. The CDR3 covers 15 residues. CDR1 and CDR2 from the germline V gene are LNHDA and SQIVND (reference sequence). The CDR3 sequence is CASRPGSANTVELFF. The DNA for the CDR3 is TGTGCCAGTAGACCGGGGTCCGCGAACACCGTTGAGCTGTTTTTT.

By frequency in the sample, this clonotype is medium-sized. The chain couples TRBV20-1 to TRBJ1-2, with D possibly being TRBD1 (6 bases). CDR1 is DFQATT, CDR2 SNEGSKA, per germline (reference sequence). The CDR3 spans 13 residues. V lost 1 base, J lost 9 bases, and 15 bases lay in between. Here the CDR3 reads CSARVQGGYSYTF. In DNA form, the CDR3 reads TGCAGTGCTAGAGTACAAGGGGGATATAGCTACACCTTC.

The chain is built from TRBV6-1 and TRBJ1-6, with 8 bases matching TRBD1. Germline V gene lookup returns CDR1 MNHNS and CDR2 SASEGT. The junction had 6 bases not matched to a gene; V was cut back by 7 bases and J by 7 bases. The CDR3 totals 14 residues. CDR3 in DNA: TGTGCCAGCATCGGACAGGGTTCGAATTCACCCCTCCACTTT. Translating gives CASIGQGSNSPLHF.

This clonotype was detected ten times or more. The chain recombines TRBV13 with TRBJ2-7; D ambiguous. Germline V gene data show CDR1 as PRHDT and CDR2 as FYEKMQ (reference sequence). Trimming removed 4 bases at V and 0 bases at J, with 7 bases between. The CDR3 is 13 residues long. The CDR3 bases are TGTGCCAGCAGCTACAGCAGCTCCTACGAGCAGTACTTC. Protein sequence: CASSYSSSYEQYF.

This clonotype qualifies as medium-sized. This sequence joins TRBV2 and TRBJ1-2; D might be TRBD1 (6 bases). Trimming cost V 3 bases and J 7 bases, with 9 bases left between them. The CDR3 is 12 residues long. In germline, CDR1 is SNHLY, CDR2 FYNNEI. CDR3 residues: CASSEGAGGYTF. In DNA form, the CDR3 reads TGTGCCAGCAGTGAGGGGGCGGGTGGCTACACCTTC.

This clonotype was counted at least ten times. The genes are TRBV12-3 or TRBV12-4 and TRBJ1-5; D possibly corresponds to TRBD1 (6 bases). The CDR3 is 14 residues long. The V gene lost 6 bases and the J gene lost 5 bases, with 14 bases spanning the gap. The CDR3, as DNA: TGTGCCAGCAGCCAAACGGGACAATATCAGCCCCAGCATTTT. This translates into CASSQTGQYQPQHF.